These 26 T cell receptor beta chains originate from one sample sequenced in a study of T cells in Graves' hyperthyroidism and ophthalmopathy. Amplified regions were TCR beta CDR3 sequences from RNA transcripts. With the HTBI primer set, the TCR CDR3 went through a first round of RT-PCR. TCRdb used MiXCR to reprocess the multiplex PCR reads, holding one entry per CDR3 protein. The sample yields under 250,000 distinct CDR3 sequences, almost 25% seen once. Input material: blood. These receptors originate from a middle-aged woman with Graves' ophthalmopathy.

Many counts were recorded for this clonotype. The genes are TRBV19 and TRBJ1-2; no clear D gene. This CDR3 has 15 residues. Germline CDR1 LNHDA, CDR2 SQIVND (reference sequence). V was clipped by 1 base and J by 1 base, with 10 bases between them. DNA for the CDR3: TGTGCCAGTAGTATAGGTCGCGCGGATAACTATGGCTACACCTTC. Amino acid sequence: CASSIGRADNYGYTF.

This clonotype was detected a few times. The gene calls are TRBV28 and TRBJ1-5; D unclear. The germline CDR1 and CDR2 sequences are MDHEN and SYDVKM. V lost 3 bases and J lost 1, with 7 bases in between. CDR3 size: 14 residues. The CDR3 DNA reads TGTGCCAGCAGTTTCTACTCCAGCAATCAGCCCCAGCATTTT. Translated, it gives CASSFYSSNQPQHF.

This clonotype was detected a few times. The rearrangement uses TRBV28 and TRBJ2-2, with D possibly matching TRBD2 (5 bases). The V gene's germline CDR1 is MDHEN and CDR2 SYDVKM. Trimming pared 6 bases from V and 6 bases from J, leaving 17 bases between. The CDR3 is 15 residues long. CDR3 region: CASSSPSLGSGELFF. Written as DNA, the CDR3 is TGTGCCAGCAGCTCCCCTAGCTTAGGTTCCGGGGAGCTGTTTTTT.

This clonotype has ten or more counts. The rearrangement joins TRBV19 to TRBJ1-5; D may be TRBD1 (5 bases). Germline values: CDR1 LNHDA, CDR2 SQIVND (reference sequence). V dropped 1 base and J dropped 4 bases, with 5 bases sitting between them. The CDR3 loop spans 13 amino acids. The CDR3, as DNA: TGTGCCAGTAGTATAGGACAGAATCAGCCCCAGCATTTT. Its protein product is CASSIGQNQPQHF.

Ten or more counts support this clonotype. J is TRBJ1-1 and V is TRBV6-5, with no clear D. CDR1 is MNHEY, CDR2 SVGAGI, per germline. V dropped 4 bases and J dropped 4 bases, with 7 bases sitting between them. The CDR3 length is 12 residues. The CDR3 region has the DNA TGTGCCAGCAGTTCTAGTGGCACTGAAGCTTTCTTT. The encoded protein is CASSSSGTEAFF.

In its sample, this clonotype was seen many times. The V and J genes are TRBV18 and TRBJ2-6; no firm D call. The V end was cut by 3 bases, the J end by 1 base, with 10 bases between. The V gene's germline CDR1 is KGHSH and CDR2 LQKENI. The CDR3 is made up of 16 amino acids. The CDR3 DNA is TGTGCCAGCTCACCGCAGGCCTTGTCTGGGGCCAACGTCCTGACTTTC. Protein: CASSPQALSGANVLTF.

There are a few counts of this clonotype. This chain links TRBV27 with TRBJ2-7; tentatively, D is TRBD1 (6 bases). Germline lookup yields CDR1 MNHEY and CDR2 SMNVEV (reference sequence). This CDR3 contains 15 residues. V was pared by 8 bases and J by 7 bases, with 24 bases between. Written as DNA, the CDR3 is TGTGCCAGCGCGACCATACAGGGCCCCAGCCGGGAGCAGTACTTC. Amino acids: CASATIQGPSREQYF.

Many counts were recorded for this clonotype. This chain links TRBV4-1 with TRBJ1-2; 7 nucleotides match TRBD1. The CDR3 loop spans 15 amino acids. Germline-derived CDR1 and CDR2 are MGHRA and YSYEKL. The ends lost 0 bases at V and 4 bases at J; junction bases unmatched: 5. CDR3 nucleotide sequence: TGCGCCAGCAGCCAAGAACCGGGACAGATCTATGGCTACACCTTC. Translated, it gives CASSQEPGQIYGYTF.

DNA of the CDR3: TGTGCCAGCAGTCCGGCTAGCGGGAGGAACGGGGAGCTGTTTTTT. Its protein product is CASSPASGRNGELFF. This sequence joins TRBV6-1 and TRBJ2-2; 11 bases line up with TRBD2. Unmatched junction bases numbered 6, after V lost 5 bases and J lost 7 bases. The length of the CDR3 is 15 residues. CDR1 and CDR2 from the germline V gene are MNHNS and SASEGT.

A word on this clonotype: Relative to the germline gene, one junction end is altered; a read error may explain this. The gene calls are TRBV28 and TRBJ1-5; 8 bases are a match to TRBD1. The CDR3 is made up of 15 amino acids. The V gene's germline CDR1 is MDHEN and CDR2 SYDVKM. The CDR3 nucleotides read TGTGCCATCAGTGAGACAGGGGATAAGGGTCAGCCCCAGCATTTT. Protein product: CAISETGDKGQPQHF.

The chain combines TRBV27 with TRBJ2-7; 11 bases are a match to TRBD2. J gave up 3 bases and V 8 bases, and 3 bases lay outside the gene matches. CDR1 and CDR2 from the germline V gene are MNHEY and SMNVEV (reference sequence). This CDR3 is 13 amino acids long. Here the CDR3 reads CASGGTSGYEQYF. The CDR3 DNA sequence: TGTGCCAGCGGCGGGACTAGCGGCTACGAGCAGTACTTC.

This clonotype was counted at least ten times. The chain employs TRBV7-2 and TRBJ2-7, with 9 bases identical to TRBD2. Germline CDR1 is SGHTA and CDR2 is FQGNSA. Trimming at V came to 5 bases and at J to 1 base, leaving 0 bases not matched to a gene. This CDR3 is 13 amino acids long. The CDR3: CASSTSGSYEQYF. The CDR3 coding sequence is TGTGCCAGCAGCACTAGCGGGTCCTACGAGCAGTACTTC.

Only a few counts were recorded for this clonotype. A much larger clone differs by one base, so this may be a read error. The chain couples TRBV30 to TRBJ2-7; 9 positions agree with TRBD2. Germline-derived CDR1 and CDR2 are GTSNPN and SVGIG (reference sequence). The CDR3 runs 14 residues. CDR3 nucleotides: TGTGCCTGGGGGACTAGCCGAATCTCCTGCGAGCAGTACTTC. This encodes CAWGTSRISCEQYF.

This chain uses TRBV6-1 with TRBJ1-3; D ambiguous. The CDR3 spans 14 residues. The ends were cut back, 0 bases at V and 4 bases at J, with 7 bases in the middle. Per germline, CDR1 MNHNS and CDR2 SASEGT. The CDR3 DNA reads TGTGCCAGCAGTGAAGCGGGCCCCGGAAACACCATATATTTT. Protein product: CASSEAGPGNTIYF.

This clonotype was found many times. This chain uses TRBV20-1 with TRBJ2-7; D might be TRBD2 (6 bases). This CDR3 contains 13 residues. With 8 bases removed from V and 4 bases from J, the gap between germline ends came to 18 bases. Germline V gene data show CDR1 as DFQATT and CDR2 as SNEGSKA (reference sequence). For the CDR3, the DNA is TGCAGTCCACGGGACTTCCGCGCGTACGAGCAGTACTTC. Residues: CSPRDFRAYEQYF.

This clonotype appeared many times. The rearrangement uses TRBV6-1 and TRBJ2-7; D possibly corresponds to TRBD1 (6 bases). The germline V and J ends were trimmed by 5 bases and 2 bases, with 16 bases remaining between them. The CDR3 is 15 residues long. Germline CDR1 and CDR2: MNHNS and SASEGT. CDR3 DNA: TGTGCCAGCAGTCATGGCAGGGGCGAACCCTACGAGCAGTACTTC. It is translated as CASSHGRGEPYEQYF.

This clonotype was detected ten times or more. The chain joins TRBV18 to TRBJ2-7, with TRBD2 matching 8 bases. Germline V gene data show CDR1 as KGHSH and CDR2 as LQKENI. This CDR3 region has 15 residues. V trimming: 6 bases; J trimming: 5 bases; junction bases outside the gene matches: 12. The CDR3: CASSPRGGEFDEQYF. CDR3 nucleotide sequence: TGTGCCAGCTCCCCCCGGGGGGGGGAATTCGACGAGCAGTACTTC.

At least ten counts were recorded for this clonotype. The chain has TRBV10-3 and TRBJ2-7; D perhaps matches TRBD2 (5 bases). Trimming pared 10 bases from V and 1 base from J, leaving 11 bases between. Germline-derived CDR1 and CDR2 are ENHRY and SYGVKD. The CDR3 runs 12 residues. The DNA of the CDR3 is TGTGCCACCGGAGCGGAGTCCTACGAGCAGTACTTC. It encodes CATGAESYEQYF.

This clonotype has ten or more counts. The chain employs TRBV4-2 and TRBJ1-2; D might be TRBD1 (6 bases). The CDR3 covers 14 residues. Trimming stripped 0 bases from V and 6 bases from J, with 11 bases between. Germline-derived CDR1 and CDR2 are LGHNA and YNFKEQ. DNA for the CDR3: TGTGCCAGCAGCCAAGATAGGGGGGAGGATGGCTACACCTTC. It encodes CASSQDRGEDGYTF.

This clonotype appeared many times. This chain uses TRBV19 with TRBJ2-2; TRBD1 matches 9 bases. Trimming removed 5 bases from V and 5 bases from J; junction bases left unmatched: 9. The CDR3 runs to 16 residues. Germline V gene lookup returns CDR1 LNHDA and CDR2 SQIVND (reference sequence). This chain's CDR3 is CASSPRTGVQTGELFF. The DNA for the CDR3 is TGTGCCAGTAGTCCGCGGACAGGGGTACAGACCGGGGAGCTGTTTTTT.

At least ten counts were recorded for this clonotype. The chain recombines TRBV6-1 with TRBJ1-1; 9 bases agree with TRBD1. The CDR3 runs to 14 residues. The J segment lost 4 bases and the V segment lost 5 bases, leaving 5 bases of the junction unmatched. Germline values: CDR1 MNHNS, CDR2 SASEGT. The CDR3 DNA reads TGTGCCAGCAGTCCCGGACAGGGGATCACTGAAGCTTTCTTT. Protein product: CASSPGQGITEAFF.

Many counts were recorded for this clonotype. The chain uses TRBV11-2 and TRBJ2-1; maybe TRBD1 (6 bases). The CDR3 runs to 17 residues. V was shortened by 6 bases and J by 3 bases, with 21 bases between the two germline ends. Germline V gene data show CDR1 as SGHAT and CDR2 as FQNNGV. The DNA of the CDR3 is TGTGCCAGCAGTCTCACCAGCCAGGGGAAGCGCTACAATGAGCAGTTCTTC. Residues: CASSLTSQGKRYNEQFF.

The chain employs TRBV6-2 or TRBV6-3 and TRBJ2-7, with TRBD2 identical over 14 bases. The CDR3 consists of 18 residues. In germline, CDR1 is MNHEY, CDR2 SVGEGT. The V and J ends lost 5 bases and 5 bases, in that order; junction bases with no gene match: 14. CDR3 protein: CASSNMGTSGSRRNEQYF. The CDR3, as DNA: TGTGCCAGCAGTAACATGGGGACTAGCGGGAGTCGCCGGAACGAGCAGTACTTC.

This clonotype was observed once. The chain combines TRBV20-1 with TRBJ1-3; D not resolved. Germline V gene sequence: CDR1 DFQATT, CDR2 SNEGSKA (reference sequence). The CDR3 loop spans 15 amino acids. Deletions cut 3 bases from V and 0 bases from J, with 12 bases between. CDR3 nucleotide sequence: TGCAGTGCTAGCTACGCCTCGACCTCTGGAAACACCATATATTTT. Protein product: CSASYASTSGNTIYF.

This chain uses TRBV6-1 with TRBJ1-5; D possibly corresponds to TRBD1 (6 bases). Germline-derived CDR1 and CDR2 are MNHNS and SASEGT. The CDR3 loop spans 13 amino acids. Trimming stripped 6 bases from V and 3 bases from J, with 9 bases between. The CDR3 DNA reads as TGTGCCAGCAGAGGACAGAACAATCAGCCCCAGCATTTT. Translating gives CASRGQNNQPQHF.

The CDR3 DNA is TGTGCCACCAGTGATTTCGGGGGTCAGGCTTTCTTT. It codes for CATSDFGGQAFF. This chain joins TRBV24-1 and TRBJ1-1; D might be TRBD1 (5 bases). Trimming stripped 1 base from V and 11 bases from J, with 10 bases between. Germline loops: CDR1 KGHDR, CDR2 SFDVKD. CDR3 length: 12 residues.